These 5 T cell receptor beta chains share one sample of origin, sequenced in a study of blood T cell repertoires in COVID-19. The repertoire was sequenced with immunoSEQ multiplex PCR; TCRdb's copy has only in-frame clones and lacks some. There are about 290,000 clones in the sample; under 90% occur only once, and about 1.7% lies in the top ten. The sample comprised PBMCs or T cells enriched from blood (not recorded which). These receptors were taken from a woman aged 40 to 50 who had recovered from COVID-19.

The chain couples TRBV3-1 (or the pseudogene TRBV3-2) to TRBJ2-7, with 8 bases that match TRBD1. This CDR3 is built from 17 residues. V gave up 0 bases and J gave up 0 bases; unmatched junction bases: 7. Looked up from germline, CDR1 is LGHDT and CDR2 is YNNKEL (reference sequence). DNA for the CDR3: TGTGCCAGCAGCCAAGATTTGACAGGGGAAAGCTCCTACGAGCAGTACTTC. Protein product: CASSQDLTGESSYEQYF.

The J gene is TRBJ1-2, the V gene TRBV7-9, with unresolved D. Between the trimmed V and J ends, which lost 1 base and 3 bases, there was a span of 6 bases. From germline, CDR1 is SEHNR and CDR2 FQNEAQ (reference sequence). The CDR3 totals 13 residues. Here the CDR3 reads CASSLDTDYGYTF. CDR3 nucleotides: TGTGCCAGCAGCTTAGATACAGACTATGGCTACACCTTC.

The V call is TRBV6-5, the J call TRBJ1-2; 10 positions agree with TRBD1. V gave up 7 bases and J gave up 7 bases; unmatched junction bases: 6. The germline CDR1 and CDR2 sequences are MNHEY and SVGAGI. This CDR3 spans 13 amino acids. The CDR3 loop is CASTRTGGSGYTF. CDR3 nucleotide sequence: TGTGCCAGCACCCGGACAGGGGGAAGTGGCTACACCTTC.

The rearrangement joins TRBV15 to TRBJ2-2, with D tentatively TRBD2 (5 bases). V shed 0 bases and J shed 6 bases, with 8 bases lying between them. This CDR3 is 14 amino acids long. The germline gives CDR1 LNHNV, CDR2 YYDKDF (reference sequence). The CDR3 region has the DNA TGTGCCACCAGCAGAGATCGGGGTCCCGGGGAGCTGTTTTTT. Its protein is CATSRDRGPGELFF. Complete variable domain (other parts from reference TRBV15 and TRBJ2-2): DAMVIQNPRYQVTQFGKPVTLSCSQTLNHNVMYWYQQKSSQAPKLLFHYYDKDFNNEADTPDNFQSRRPNTSFCFLDIRSPGLGDTAMYLCATSRDRGPGELFFGEGSRLTVL.

For this clone: In the same sample, other DNA sequences code for this CDR3. The V and J genes are TRBV18 and TRBJ1-2, with a possible D match to TRBD1 (6 bases). The CDR3 spans 14 residues. V lost 3 bases to trimming and J lost 2 bases, with 10 bases between them. The germline V gene has CDR1 KGHSH and CDR2 LQKENI. CDR3 nucleotide sequence: TGTGCCAGCTCACCGGGACAACTCAACTATGGCTACACCTTC. This gives the protein CASSPGQLNYGYTF.